The present T cell receptor (beta chain) was sequenced within a study of monozygotic twins with inflammatory bowel disease. CDR3 length: 13 residues. The germline V gene encodes CDR1 MNHEY and CDR2 SVGEGT. The template-switching step introduced UMIs that carried a 6-nucleotide sample barcode. From its re-call of the 5' RACE reads, TCRdb lists each CDR3 protein once, without DNA. In all, the sample yields 350,000 to 400,000 distinct CDR3 sequences. The source of this sequence is a human donor with ulcerative colitis or Crohn's disease, or a healthy co-twin of an affected twin (not recorded which). The V gene is TRBV6-2 or TRBV6-3, the J gene TRBJ2-1. Sequencing was carried out using blood. This CDR3 is CASRDGSYNEQFF.